This TCR beta chain appears in the sequencing data of a study of blood T cell repertoires in COVID-19. Overall study: Samples taken during acute and convalescent COVID-19 were collected in the United States, Italy and Spain. PBMCs, B-cell-depleted T cells, or T cells were the source of the cDNA or gDNA that made up the material.

In the original processing: Quantification of nucleated cells was approximated via reference gene primer amplification. Some clones are missing from TCRdb's copy, which holds only in-frame ones; the method was immunoSEQ multiplex PCR. The V and J calls and clone size are taken from that table; D and trimming were inferred from the DNA. The sample lists under 60,000 clones, roughly 77% occurring once. Germline V gene data show CDR1 as GTSNPN and CDR2 as SVGIG (reference sequence). This CDR3 has 14 amino acids. Trimming removed 4 bases from V and 5 bases from J; junction bases left unmatched: 8. The sequenced sample was peripheral blood. This sequence was found in a human donor with active or convalescent COVID-19. The donor label of this sample is uncertain. J is TRBJ2-1 and V is TRBV30; TRBD2 aligns across 7 bases. Here the CDR3 DNA reads TGTGCCTGGAAGGCAGCGGGGTTCCACAATGAGCAGTTCTTC. Protein sequence: CAWKAAGFHNEQFF. Together with reference TRBV30 and TRBJ2-1, the CDR3 gives the full variable domain: SQTIHQWPATLVQPVGSPLSLECTVEGTSNPNLYWYRQAAGRGLQLLFYSVGIGQISSEVPQNLSASRPQDRQFILSSKKLLLSDSGFYLCAWKAAGFHNEQFFGPGTRLTVL.